Below, 24 T cell receptor beta chains from the same sample are listed, as sequenced in a study of blood T cell repertoires in COVID-19. Profiled with immunoSEQ multiplex PCR; TCRdb holds only in-frame clones, not every one. The top ten clones hold around 0.5% of a sample with over 150,000 clones, 85% to 90% of them seen once. The specimen was peripheral blood. These receptors were obtained from a man in his 60s with COVID-19, enrolled during active disease.

The V call is TRBV5-1, the J call TRBJ2-7; 11 bases fit TRBD1. From germline, CDR1 is SGHRS and CDR2 YFSETQ. V was clipped by 4 bases and J by 6 bases; unmatched bases: 6. The length of the CDR3 is 14 residues. The CDR3 sequence is CASSLGQGASEQYF. For the CDR3, the DNA is TGCGCCAGCAGCCTCGGACAGGGGGCTAGCGAGCAGTACTTC.

This chain links TRBV5-4 with TRBJ1-2; D is ambiguous. From germline, CDR1 is SGHNT and CDR2 YYREEE (reference sequence). The CDR3 has 13 amino acids. V gave up 3 bases and J gave up 4 bases, with 10 bases separating them. The CDR3 region has the DNA TGTGCCAGCAGCTCAGACCGGGGCTATGGCTACACCTTC. Its translation is CASSSDRGYGYTF.

The gene calls are TRBV14 and TRBJ1-6; D gene uncertain. The V gene's germline CDR1 is SGHDN and CDR2 FVKESK. The CDR3 has 14 amino acids. Trimming shortened V by 0 bases and J by 7 bases, and 7 bases separated the two germline ends. The CDR3 bases are TGTGCCAGCAGCCAAGAGGTCAGGAATTCACCCCTCCACTTT. It is translated as CASSQEVRNSPLHF.

This clone was observed a few times. The chain recombines TRBV3-1 (or the pseudogene TRBV3-2) with TRBJ1-5; 9 bases fit TRBD1. V trimming: 1 base; J trimming: 0 bases; junction bases outside the gene matches: 13. Germline V gene lookup returns CDR1 LGHDT and CDR2 YNNKEL (reference sequence). CDR3 length equals 20 residues. The CDR3 region has the DNA TGTGCCAGCAGCCAAGGGGGTACACAGGGGGCTTTTTATAGCAATCAGCCCCAGCATTTT. This codes for CASSQGGTQGAFYSNQPQHF.

The chain has TRBV7-8 and TRBJ2-3, with TRBD2 matching over 8 bases. The CDR3 covers 17 residues. V shed 2 bases and J 9 bases; nucleotides not matched to a gene: 16. Germline CDR1 is SGHVS and CDR2 is FQNEAQ. This chain's CDR3 is CASSLLRAGGAGETQYF. For the CDR3, the DNA is TGTGCCAGCAGCTTACTTCGGGCGGGAGGTGCCGGTGAAACGCAGTATTTT.

The chain joins TRBV19 to TRBJ1-2; TRBD1 matches at 10 bases. The CDR3 is 14 residues long. V gave up 7 bases and J gave up 4 bases; unmatched junction bases: 6. Germline values: CDR1 LNHDA, CDR2 SQIVND (reference sequence). CDR3 in amino acids: CASIRTGGVYGYTF. The CDR3 bases are TGTGCCAGTATTAGGACAGGGGGGGTCTATGGCTACACCTTC.

V is TRBV6-5 and J is TRBJ2-1; D is possibly TRBD1 (6 bases). Per the germline V gene, CDR1 is MNHEY and CDR2 is SVGAGI. The CDR3 has 13 amino acids. Between the trimmed V and J ends, which lost 6 bases and 4 bases, there was a span of 10 bases. CDR3 coding DNA: TGTGCCAGCAGAACAGGGCCATACAATGAGCAGTTCTTC. Protein: CASRTGPYNEQFF.

The chain has TRBV7-8 and TRBJ1-1, with D possibly being TRBD1 (6 bases). Germline V gives CDR1 SGHVS, CDR2 FQNEAQ. V lost 5 bases and J 0 bases, leaving 16 bases between the germline ends. The CDR3 covers 16 residues. The CDR3 region has the DNA TGTGCCAGCAGCCCCCAATCGGACAGAATGAACACTGAAGCTTTCTTT. This codes for CASSPQSDRMNTEAFF.

V usage is TRBV9 and J usage is TRBJ2-2, with 7 bases fitting TRBD2. Unmatched junction bases numbered 2, after V lost 4 bases and J lost 5 bases. The germline gives CDR1 SGDLS, CDR2 YYNGEE. CDR3 size: 13 residues. The DNA for the CDR3 is TGTGCCAGCAGCAACGGGGGGACCGGGGAGCTGTTTTTT. It codes for CASSNGGTGELFF.

This clone turned up a few times. This chain connects TRBV7-9 to TRBJ2-2; tentative D call: TRBD2 (6 bases). V lost 1 base and J 6 bases, leaving 15 bases between the germline ends. The CDR3 totals 16 residues. Germline V lookup: CDR1 SEHNR, CDR2 FQNEAQ (reference sequence). Here the CDR3 DNA reads TGTGCCAGCAGCTTAGAAGGCCGACTAGGCGCCGGGGAGCTGTTTTTT. It is translated as CASSLEGRLGAGELFF. Full variable domain (missing parts from reference TRBV7-9 and TRBJ2-2): DTGVSQNPRHKITKRGQNVTFRCDPISEHNRLYWYRQTLGQGPEFLTYFQNEAQLEKSRLLSDRFSAERPKGSFSTLEIQRTEQGDSAMYLCASSLEGRLGAGELFFGEGSRLTVL.

The J gene is TRBJ2-7, the V gene TRBV7-2, with TRBD1 matching 8 bases. The V gene end was trimmed by 5 bases and the J gene end by 5 bases; junction bases not matched to a gene: 2. Germline lookup yields CDR1 SGHTA and CDR2 FQGNSA. The CDR3 has 12 amino acids. In DNA form, the CDR3 reads TGTGCCAGCAGCAGACAGGGGAACGAGCAGTACTTC. Amino acids: CASSRQGNEQYF.

V and J are TRBV14 and TRBJ2-5; a possible D gene is TRBD2 (5 bases). The CDR3 totals 16 residues. Germline V gene sequence: CDR1 SGHDN, CDR2 FVKESK. Between the trimmed V and J ends, which lost 0 bases and 5 bases, there was a span of 16 bases. CDR3 sequence (DNA): TGTGCCAGCAGCCAAGATACGGGAACGGGCTGGGAGACCCAGTACTTC. This translates into CASSQDTGTGWETQYF.

V gene TRBV6-1 combines with J gene TRBJ2-3, with D perhaps matching TRBD2 (6 bases). This CDR3 is built from 18 residues. CDR1 is MNHNS and CDR2 is SASEGT in the germline V gene. The V end lost 0 bases, the J end lost 0 bases, and 16 bases lay between the germline ends. Here the CDR3 DNA reads TGTGCCAGCAGTGAAGCGCCCGGGGCTAGCGCTAGCACAGATACGCAGTATTTT. This sequence encodes CASSEAPGASASTDTQYF.

The chain has TRBV10-3 and TRBJ2-1; possibly TRBD1 for D (6 bases). This CDR3 spans 14 amino acids. V gave up 2 bases and J gave up 8 bases, with 13 bases separating them. Germline CDR1 reads ENHRY; CDR2 reads SYGVKD. CDR3 region: CAISEGGPLDEQFF. CDR3 in DNA: TGTGCCATCAGTGAGGGGGGCCCGTTGGATGAGCAGTTCTTC.

V gene TRBV5-1 combines with J gene TRBJ2-3; weak D call: TRBD2 (6 bases). Germline-derived CDR1 and CDR2 are SGHRS and YFSETQ. The CDR3 has 15 residues. The V end was cut by 7 bases, the J end by 1 base, with 16 bases between. Here the CDR3 reads CASGGTSTGTDTQYF. CDR3 nucleotide sequence: TGCGCCAGCGGAGGGACTTCAACTGGCACAGATACGCAGTATTTT.

This clone was counted between two and nine times. The V gene is TRBV15, the J gene TRBJ2-2; TRBD2 agrees at 10 bases. The V gene end was trimmed by 5 bases and the J gene end by 1 base; junction bases not matched to a gene: 7. This CDR3 region has 17 residues. Looked up from germline, CDR1 is LNHNV and CDR2 is YYDKDF (reference sequence). The CDR3 DNA reads TGTGCCACCAGCCCAGCGGGAGGGCCGGGGAACACCGGGGAGCTGTTTTTT. Its translation: CATSPAGGPGNTGELFF.

V and J are TRBV5-4 and TRBJ2-7, with a possible D match to TRBD1 (6 bases). This CDR3 region has 15 residues. The V end was cut by 4 bases, the J end by 8 bases, with 22 bases between. The germline V gene encodes CDR1 SGHNT and CDR2 YYREEE (reference sequence). The CDR3 DNA follows: TGTGCCAGCAGCGGCGGCGATCCCCAGGGGAGCAAGCAGTACTTC. Protein sequence: CASSGGDPQGSKQYF.

The chain recombines TRBV19 with TRBJ1-3; 8 positions match TRBD1. With 7 bases clipped from V and 4 bases from J, the junction kept 9 bases outside the gene matches. The CDR3 loop spans 15 amino acids. From germline, CDR1 is LNHDA and CDR2 SQIVND (reference sequence). The CDR3 DNA follows: TGTGCCAGTACCCTACCCGGGACAGGAGGAAACACCATATATTTT. It translates to CASTLPGTGGNTIYF.

Remarks on this clone: Distinct nucleotide sequences in the sample also encode this CDR3. The chain couples TRBV4-2 to TRBJ1-3, with a tentative D call TRBD1 (6 bases). This CDR3 region has 16 residues. V was trimmed by 3 bases and J by 0 bases, leaving 12 bases between them. Germline CDR1 reads LGHNA; CDR2 reads YNFKEQ. The CDR3 spells CASSQDRVRSGNTIYF. The CDR3 DNA sequence: TGTGCCAGCAGCCAGGACAGAGTCCGCTCTGGAAACACCATATATTTT.

V is TRBV4-3 and J is TRBJ1-2, with a possible D match to TRBD1 (5 bases). The ends were cut back, 0 bases at V and 7 bases at J, with 12 bases in the middle. Per germline, CDR1 LGHNA and CDR2 YSLEER. This CDR3 is 14 amino acids long. Written as DNA, the CDR3 is TGCGCCAGCAGCCAAGAACGAGGGGAGGGTGGCTACACCTTC. Translation: CASSQERGEGGYTF.

This clone was detected only once. The rearrangement joins TRBV9 to TRBJ2-1; 7 positions agree with TRBD1. The CDR3 covers 17 residues. J lost 5 bases, V lost 0 bases, and 11 bases had no gene match. CDR1 and CDR2 from the germline V gene are SGDLS and YYNGEE. CDR3 bases: TGTGCCAGCAGCGTAGCTCTAGGAGACAGGGTAGACAATGAGCAGTTCTTC. Translated: CASSVALGDRVDNEQFF.

The sample holds a few counts of this clone. The chain is built from TRBV15 and TRBJ2-3; D perhaps matches TRBD1 (5 bases). The V end lost 1 base, the J end lost 2 bases, and 10 bases lay between the germline ends. CDR1 and CDR2 from the germline V gene are LNHNV and YYDKDF (reference sequence). There are 15 residues in the CDR3. DNA for the CDR3: TGTGCCACCAGCAGAGGGGGCTCATTCACAGATACGCAGTATTTT. This translates into CATSRGGSFTDTQYF. The full variable domain, rest sourced from reference TRBV15 and TRBJ2-3, is DAMVIQNPRYQVTQFGKPVTLSCSQTLNHNVMYWYQQKSSQAPKLLFHYYDKDFNNEADTPDNFQSRRPNTSFCFLDIRSPGLGDTAMYLCATSRGGSFTDTQYFGPGTRLTVL.

This chain joins TRBV5-1 and TRBJ1-1; no definite D call. Trimming pared 0 bases from V and 1 base from J, leaving 7 bases between. In germline, CDR1 is SGHRS, CDR2 YFSETQ. The CDR3 is 14 residues long. For the CDR3, the DNA is TGCGCCAGCAGCTTGGGACATGGGAACACTGAAGCTTTCTTT. As protein: CASSLGHGNTEAFF.

The chain employs TRBV5-1 and TRBJ1-5; no firm D call. Trimming removed 0 bases at V and 7 bases at J, with 14 bases between. The CDR3 covers 15 residues. From germline, CDR1 is SGHRS and CDR2 YFSETQ. The CDR3 loop is CASSLGGDGGQPQHF. CDR3 DNA: TGCGCCAGCAGCTTGGGGGGAGATGGTGGGCAGCCCCAGCATTTT.